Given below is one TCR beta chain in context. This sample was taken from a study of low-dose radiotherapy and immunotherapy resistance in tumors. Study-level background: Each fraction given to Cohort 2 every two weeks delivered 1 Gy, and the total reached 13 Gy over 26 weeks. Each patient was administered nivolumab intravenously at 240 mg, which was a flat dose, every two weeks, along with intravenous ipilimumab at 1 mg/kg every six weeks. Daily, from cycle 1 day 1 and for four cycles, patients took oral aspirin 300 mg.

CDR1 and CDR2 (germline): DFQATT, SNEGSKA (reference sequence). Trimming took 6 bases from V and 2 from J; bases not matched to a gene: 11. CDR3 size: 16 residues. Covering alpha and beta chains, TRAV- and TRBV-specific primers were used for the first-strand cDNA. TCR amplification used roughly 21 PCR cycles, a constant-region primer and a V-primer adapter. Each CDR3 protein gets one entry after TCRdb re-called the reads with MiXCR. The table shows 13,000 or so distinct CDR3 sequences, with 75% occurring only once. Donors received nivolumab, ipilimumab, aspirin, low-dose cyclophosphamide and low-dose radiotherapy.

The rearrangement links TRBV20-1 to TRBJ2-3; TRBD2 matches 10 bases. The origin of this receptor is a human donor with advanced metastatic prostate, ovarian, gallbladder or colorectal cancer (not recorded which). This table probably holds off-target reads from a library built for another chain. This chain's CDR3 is CSAPSPLAGPTDTQYF. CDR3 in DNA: TGCAGTGCCCCCTCCCCACTAGCGGGGCCCACAGATACGCAGTATTTT.